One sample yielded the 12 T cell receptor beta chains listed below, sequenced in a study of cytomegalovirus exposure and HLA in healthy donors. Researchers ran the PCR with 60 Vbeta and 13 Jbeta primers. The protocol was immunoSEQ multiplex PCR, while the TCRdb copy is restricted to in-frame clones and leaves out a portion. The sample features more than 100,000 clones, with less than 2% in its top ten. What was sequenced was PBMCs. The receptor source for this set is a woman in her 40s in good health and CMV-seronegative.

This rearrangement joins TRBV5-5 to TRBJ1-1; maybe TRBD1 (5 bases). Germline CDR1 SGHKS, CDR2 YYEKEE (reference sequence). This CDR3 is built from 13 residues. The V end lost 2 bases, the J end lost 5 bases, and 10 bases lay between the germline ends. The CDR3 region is CASSFGGKTEAFF. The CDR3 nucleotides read TGTGCCAGCAGCTTTGGGGGGAAGACTGAAGCTTTCTTT. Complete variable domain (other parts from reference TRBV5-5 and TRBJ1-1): DAGVTQSPTHLIKTRGQQVTLRCSPISGHKSVSWYQQVLGQGPQFIFQYYEKEERGRGNFPDRFSARQFPNYSSELNVNALLLGDSALYLCASSFGGKTEAFFGQGTRLTVV.

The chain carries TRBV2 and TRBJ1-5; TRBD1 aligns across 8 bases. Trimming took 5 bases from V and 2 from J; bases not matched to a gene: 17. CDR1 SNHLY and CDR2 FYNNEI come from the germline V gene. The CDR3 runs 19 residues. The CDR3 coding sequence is TGTGCCAGCAGTCCCAGACAGGGGACCCTTAACGGGGGCAATCAGCCCCAGCATTTT. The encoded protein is CASSPRQGTLNGGNQPQHF.

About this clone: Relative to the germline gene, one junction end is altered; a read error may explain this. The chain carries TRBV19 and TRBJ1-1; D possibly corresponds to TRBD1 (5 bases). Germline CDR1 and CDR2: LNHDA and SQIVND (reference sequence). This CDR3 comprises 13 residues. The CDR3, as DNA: TGTGCCAGTAGTCTGGGGCCGAACACTGAAGCTTCCTTT. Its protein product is CASSLGPNTEASF.

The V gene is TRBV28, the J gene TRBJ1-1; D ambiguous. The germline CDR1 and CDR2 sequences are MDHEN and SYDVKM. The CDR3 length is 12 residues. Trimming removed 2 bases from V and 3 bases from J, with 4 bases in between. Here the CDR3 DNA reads TGTGCCAGCAGTTTAACTTACACTGAAGCTTTCTTT. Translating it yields CASSLTYTEAFF. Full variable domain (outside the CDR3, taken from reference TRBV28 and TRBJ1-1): DVKVTQSSRYLVKRTGEKVFLECVQDMDHENMFWYRQDPGLGLRLIYFSYDVKMKEKGDIPEGYSVSREKKERFSLILESASTNQTSMYLCASSLTYTEAFFGQGTRLTVV.

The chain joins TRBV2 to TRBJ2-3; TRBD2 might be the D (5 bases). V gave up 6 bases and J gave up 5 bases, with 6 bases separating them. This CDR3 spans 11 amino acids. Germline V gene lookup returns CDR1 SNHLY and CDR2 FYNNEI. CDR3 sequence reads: CASREEDTQYF. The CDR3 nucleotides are TGTGCCAGCAGGGAGGAAGATACGCAGTATTTT.

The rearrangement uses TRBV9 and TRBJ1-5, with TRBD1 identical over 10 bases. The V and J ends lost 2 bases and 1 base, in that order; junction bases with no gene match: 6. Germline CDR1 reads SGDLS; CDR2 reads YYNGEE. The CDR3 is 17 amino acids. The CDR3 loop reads CASSVRGDRGSNQPQHF. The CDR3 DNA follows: TGTGCCAGCAGCGTTAGAGGGGACAGGGGAAGCAATCAGCCCCAGCATTTT.

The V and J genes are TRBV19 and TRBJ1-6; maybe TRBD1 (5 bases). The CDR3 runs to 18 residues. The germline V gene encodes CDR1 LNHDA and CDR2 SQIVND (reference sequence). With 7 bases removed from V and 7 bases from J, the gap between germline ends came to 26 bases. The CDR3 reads CASTPTGVGGVGNSPLHF. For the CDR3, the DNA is TGTGCCAGTACCCCCACTGGCGTCGGAGGGGTCGGCAATTCACCCCTCCACTTT.

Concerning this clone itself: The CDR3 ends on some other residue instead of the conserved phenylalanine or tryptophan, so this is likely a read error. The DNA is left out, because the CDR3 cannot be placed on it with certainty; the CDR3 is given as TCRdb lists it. The CDR3 loop reads CASSFRFGGARL. The chain links TRBV6-6 to TRBJ1-1. CDR1 is MNHNY, CDR2 SVGAGI, per germline (reference sequence). The CDR3 length equals 12 residues, ends included.

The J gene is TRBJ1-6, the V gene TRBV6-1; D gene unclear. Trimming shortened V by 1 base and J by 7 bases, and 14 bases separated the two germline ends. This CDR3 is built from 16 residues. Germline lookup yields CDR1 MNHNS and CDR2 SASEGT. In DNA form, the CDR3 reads TGTGCCAGCAGTGAAGTCGGGCGGGGTTACAATTCACCCCTCCACTTT. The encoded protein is CASSEVGRGYNSPLHF.

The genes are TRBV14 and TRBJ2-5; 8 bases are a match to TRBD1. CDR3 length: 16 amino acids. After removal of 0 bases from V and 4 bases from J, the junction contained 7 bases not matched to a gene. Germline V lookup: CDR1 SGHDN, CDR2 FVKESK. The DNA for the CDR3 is TGTGCCAGCAGCCAAGATTCCGGACAGGGTGTAGAGACCCAGTACTTC. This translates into CASSQDSGQGVETQYF.

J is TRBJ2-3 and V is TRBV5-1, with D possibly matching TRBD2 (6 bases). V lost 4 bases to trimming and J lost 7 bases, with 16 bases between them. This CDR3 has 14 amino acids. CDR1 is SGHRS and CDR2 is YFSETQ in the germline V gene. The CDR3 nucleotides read TGCGCCAGCAGCCCCGGGACTTCCTCCAATACGCAGTATTTT. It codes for CASSPGTSSNTQYF.

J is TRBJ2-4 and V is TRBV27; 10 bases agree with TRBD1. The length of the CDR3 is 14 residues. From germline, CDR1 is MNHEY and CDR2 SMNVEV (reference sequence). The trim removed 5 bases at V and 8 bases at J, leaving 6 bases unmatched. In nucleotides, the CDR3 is TGTGCCAGCAGTCTATATGACAGGGGGCACATTCAGTACTTC. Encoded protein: CASSLYDRGHIQYF.